These 11 T cell receptor beta chains share one sample of origin, sequenced in a study of blood T cell repertoires in COVID-19. Profiled with immunoSEQ multiplex PCR; TCRdb holds only in-frame clones, not every one. The table has under 250,000 clones, around 83% seen once. The sample comprised peripheral blood. These receptors were collected from a man aged 50 to 60 who had recovered from COVID-19.

This clone was picked up a small number of times. The chain has TRBV28 and TRBJ1-4; 9 bases are a match to TRBD1. This CDR3 comprises 15 residues. CDR1 and CDR2 from the germline V gene are MDHEN and SYDVKM. The V segment lost 2 bases and the J segment 3 bases; nucleotides outside the gene matches: 1. CDR3 loop: CASSLGDRANEKLFF. Here the CDR3 DNA reads TGTGCCAGCAGTTTAGGGGACAGGGCTAATGAAAAACTGTTTTTT. The whole variable domain, filled in from reference TRBV28 and TRBJ1-4, reads DVKVTQSSRYLVKRTGEKVFLECVQDMDHENMFWYRQDPGLGLRLIYFSYDVKMKEKGDIPEGYSVSREKKERFSLILESASTNQTSMYLCASSLGDRANEKLFFGSGTQLSVL.

V is TRBV28 and J is TRBJ2-5, with 8 bases fitting TRBD1. This CDR3 region has 14 residues. Losses at the gene ends were 6 bases for V and 7 bases for J; bases not matched to a gene: 10. The V gene's germline CDR1 is MDHEN and CDR2 SYDVKM. CDR3 residues: CASRSQGAMPTQYF. CDR3 coding DNA: TGTGCCAGCAGGTCTCAGGGGGCGATGCCGACCCAGTACTTC. The full variable domain, with the rest looked up from reference TRBV28 and TRBJ2-5, is DVKVTQSSRYLVKRTGEKVFLECVQDMDHENMFWYRQDPGLGLRLIYFSYDVKMKEKGDIPEGYSVSREKKERFSLILESASTNQTSMYLCASRSQGAMPTQYFGPGTRLLVL.

This clone has just a few counts. This CDR3 is CASSPTQGAGANVLTF. The CDR3 DNA follows: TGTGCCAGCTCACCTACACAGGGGGCTGGGGCCAACGTCCTGACTTTC. The V gene is TRBV18, the J gene TRBJ2-6; TRBD1 agrees at 8 bases. CDR1 is KGHSH, CDR2 LQKENI, per germline. The CDR3 is 16 amino acids. The V gene end was trimmed by 3 bases and the J gene end by 2 bases; junction bases not matched to a gene: 3.

This rearrangement joins TRBV27 to TRBJ1-1; TRBD1 matches at 7 bases. The CDR3 spans 15 residues. The germline V gene has CDR1 MNHEY and CDR2 SMNVEV (reference sequence). J was trimmed by 1 base and V by 4 bases; bases with no gene match: 6. As DNA, the CDR3 is TGTGCCAGCAGTTCAGGGGACAGAGGGAACACTGAAGCTTTCTTT. The encoded protein is CASSSGDRGNTEAFF.

The table lists this clone with a count of one. This chain uses TRBV29-1 with TRBJ2-7; 9 bases line up with TRBD1. The CDR3 has 12 residues. From germline, CDR1 is SQVTM and CDR2 ANQGSEA. The V and J ends lost 8 bases and 2 bases, in that order; junction bases with no gene match: 4. As DNA, the CDR3 is TGCAGCACGCGGACAGGGGCCTACGAGCAGTACTTC. It yields the protein CSTRTGAYEQYF.

This chain links TRBV2 with TRBJ1-4; no definite D call. V shed 4 bases and J shed 4 bases, with 10 bases lying between them. Germline CDR1 SNHLY, CDR2 FYNNEI. The CDR3 has 14 amino acids. CDR3 protein: CASSVKRLNEKLFF. The CDR3 nucleotides read TGTGCCAGCAGTGTAAAACGACTTAATGAAAAACTGTTTTTT. Variable domain in full (rest from reference TRBV2 and TRBJ1-4): EPEVTQTPSHQVTQMGQEVILRCVPISNHLYFYWYRQILGQKVEFLVSFYNNEISEKSEIFDDQFSVERPDGSNFTLKIRSTKLEDSAMYFCASSVKRLNEKLFFGSGTQLSVL.

This chain links TRBV5-5 with TRBJ1-5; 9 nucleotides align to TRBD1. This CDR3 has 15 residues. Unmatched junction bases numbered 8, after V lost 4 bases and J lost 6 bases. Germline loops: CDR1 SGHKS, CDR2 YYEKEE (reference sequence). The DNA for the CDR3 is TGTGCCAGCAGCCTTACAGGGGGCGCGGGTCAGCCCCAGCATTTT. Its protein is CASSLTGGAGQPQHF.

The chain has TRBV19 and TRBJ2-7; TRBD2 aligns across 9 bases. The length of the CDR3 is 14 residues. Germline-derived CDR1 and CDR2 are LNHDA and SQIVND (reference sequence). With 6 bases clipped from V and 7 bases from J, the junction kept 10 bases outside the gene matches. This CDR3 reads CASRQAGGGSEQYF. CDR3 DNA sequence: TGTGCCAGTAGACAAGCGGGAGGAGGTTCGGAGCAGTACTTC.

This clone was recorded once. The V gene is TRBV2, the J gene TRBJ2-7, with D possibly TRBD2 on 6 matching bases. The V gene's germline CDR1 is SNHLY and CDR2 FYNNEI. Trimming cost V 6 bases and J 0 bases, with 24 bases left between them. The CDR3 loop spans 18 amino acids. The CDR3 coding sequence is TGTGCCAGCAGGAGGATAGGGACGGGAGACCTTATCTCCTACGAGCAGTACTTC. Translated: CASRRIGTGDLISYEQYF. Full variable domain (rest looked up from reference TRBV2 and TRBJ2-7): EPEVTQTPSHQVTQMGQEVILRCVPISNHLYFYWYRQILGQKVEFLVSFYNNEISEKSEIFDDQFSVERPDGSNFTLKIRSTKLEDSAMYFCASRRIGTGDLISYEQYFGPGTRLTVT.

The chain couples TRBV29-1 to TRBJ2-1; D may be TRBD1 (6 bases). V lost 1 base and J lost 9, with 19 bases in between. Germline V gene sequence: CDR1 SQVTM, CDR2 ANQGSEA. This CDR3 comprises 15 residues. CDR3: CSVEAPHTGSSEQFF. The CDR3 DNA is TGCAGCGTTGAAGCTCCCCATACAGGGTCGAGTGAGCAGTTCTTC.

This chain links TRBV6-5 with TRBJ2-7, with D perhaps matching TRBD2 (5 bases). Deletions cut 2 bases from V and 5 bases from J, with 10 bases between. This CDR3 has 13 amino acids. Germline V gene data show CDR1 as MNHEY and CDR2 as SVGAGI. The CDR3 nucleotides read TGTGCCAGCAGTTACACGGGGTTGGACGAGCAGTACTTC. Encoded protein: CASSYTGLDEQYF.